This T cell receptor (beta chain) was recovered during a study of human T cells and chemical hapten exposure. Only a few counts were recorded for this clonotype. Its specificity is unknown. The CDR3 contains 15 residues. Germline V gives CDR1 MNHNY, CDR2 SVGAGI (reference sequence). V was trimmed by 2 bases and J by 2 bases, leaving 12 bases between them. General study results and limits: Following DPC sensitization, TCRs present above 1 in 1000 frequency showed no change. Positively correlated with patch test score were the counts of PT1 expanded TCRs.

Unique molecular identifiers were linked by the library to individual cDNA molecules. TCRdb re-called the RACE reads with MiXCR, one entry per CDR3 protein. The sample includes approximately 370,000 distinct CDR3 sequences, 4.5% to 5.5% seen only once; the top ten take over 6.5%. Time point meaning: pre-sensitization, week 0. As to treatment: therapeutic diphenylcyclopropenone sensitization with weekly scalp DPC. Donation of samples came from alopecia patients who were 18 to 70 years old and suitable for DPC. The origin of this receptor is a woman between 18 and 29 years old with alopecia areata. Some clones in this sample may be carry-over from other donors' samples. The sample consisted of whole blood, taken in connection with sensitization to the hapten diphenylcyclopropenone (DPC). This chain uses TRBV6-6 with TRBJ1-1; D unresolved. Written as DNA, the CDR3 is TGTGCCAGCAGTTACGACGCAGGAGTTAACACTGAAGCTTTCTTT. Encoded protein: CASSYDAGVNTEAFF.